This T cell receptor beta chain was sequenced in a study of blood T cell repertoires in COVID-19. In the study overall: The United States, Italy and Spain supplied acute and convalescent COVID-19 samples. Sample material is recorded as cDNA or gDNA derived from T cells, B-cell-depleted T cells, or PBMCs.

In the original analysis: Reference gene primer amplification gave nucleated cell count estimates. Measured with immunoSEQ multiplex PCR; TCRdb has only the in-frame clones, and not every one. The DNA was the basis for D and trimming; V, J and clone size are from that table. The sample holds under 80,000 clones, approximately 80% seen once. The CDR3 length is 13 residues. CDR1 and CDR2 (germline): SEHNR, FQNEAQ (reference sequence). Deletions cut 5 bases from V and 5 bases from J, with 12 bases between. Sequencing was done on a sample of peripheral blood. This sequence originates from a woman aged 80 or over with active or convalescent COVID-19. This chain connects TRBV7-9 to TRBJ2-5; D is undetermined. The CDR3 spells CASSPRELETQYF. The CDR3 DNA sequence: TGTGCCAGCAGCCCCCGTGAGCTCGAGACCCAGTACTTC.